Sequencing of this T cell receptor (beta chain) was carried out in a study of OX40 agonist ivuxolimab in advanced cancers. Looking at the study overall: Patients were given ivuxolimab, an antibody that agonizes OX40 (CD134).

Patients were ruled out by autoimmune disease history or systemic immunosuppression. Blood got drawn at baseline, again on cycle 4 day 1, and then on cycle 7 day 1. Sequencing used immunoSEQ multiplex PCR; TCRdb keeps in-frame clones, though not all of them. Among over 45,000 clones, roughly 81% were seen once, and the ten largest hold 9% to 10%. V lost 2 bases, J lost 7 bases, and 8 bases stayed unmatched. This CDR3 region has 16 residues. Germline CDR1 reads SGHVS; CDR2 reads FQNEAQ. This clone was found a few times. Material: CD4+ or CD8+ T cells sorted from blood, obtained in a trial of the OX40 agonist ivuxolimab. This clonotype was obtained from an adult with an advanced solid tumor such as melanoma, head and neck, liver or kidney cancer. The chain couples TRBV7-8 to TRBJ2-2, with TRBD2 matching over 9 bases. The CDR3 bases are TGTGCCAGCAGCTTATGGGCGGGAGGGCGAGTCGGGGAGCTGTTTTTT. This translates into CASSLWAGGRVGELFF. Full variable domain (rest looked up from reference TRBV7-8 and TRBJ2-2): GAGVSQSPRYKVAKRGQDVALRCDPISGHVSLFWYQQALGQGPEFLTYFQNEAQLDKSGLPSDRFFAERPEGSVSTLKIQRTQQEDSAVYLCASSLWAGGRVGELFFGEGSRLTVL.